This TCR beta chain was identified during a study of blood T cell repertoires in COVID-19. This clone has only one observation. Generated by immunoSEQ multiplex PCR, the TCRdb table keeps only in-frame clones and is missing some. The sample has more than 95,000 clones; roughly four fifths are singletons. V was shortened by 1 base and J by 8 bases, with 11 bases between the two germline ends. Germline CDR1 MNHNS, CDR2 SASEGT. This CDR3 comprises 13 residues. The sequencing input was peripheral blood. The origin of this receptor is a woman in her forties or fifties with acute or convalescent COVID-19. This sequence joins TRBV6-1 and TRBJ1-1; no clear D. DNA for the CDR3: TGTGCCAGCAGTGAAGACGGGGTAAAGGAAGCTTTCTTT. Protein: CASSEDGVKEAFF.